A selection of T cell receptor beta chains follows, all from one sample in a study of monozygotic twins with inflammatory bowel disease. TCRdb reprocessed the 5' RACE reads and reports one entry per CDR3 protein, with no DNA. This sample's table has 150,000 to 200,000 distinct CDR3 sequences. The sample consisted of blood. These TCRs come from a human donor with ulcerative colitis or Crohn's disease, or a healthy co-twin of an affected twin (not recorded which). Each CDR3 is given with its conserved first and last residue.

TRBJ2-3 TRBV5-1 CASSLGSLLADTQYF
TRBJ2-6 TRBV2 CASRLVGPGANVLTF
TRBJ2-7 TRBV6-1 CASNHHEGRGSYEQYF
TRBJ2-7 TRBV19 CASRGRDRVNQQYF
TRBJ2-1 TRBV5-1 CASSKLAGVYNEQFF
TRBJ1-2 TRBV11-2 CASSLVYSRQGLFGGYTF
TRBJ2-7 TRBV5-5 CASSPGLAGAYSSYEQYF
TRBJ1-6 TRBV12-3/TRBV12-4 CASSLANLRSSPLHF
TRBJ1-1 TRBV7-8 CASRTHRGPEAFF
TRBJ2-7 TRBV20-1 CSAKWDRGMYKQYF
TRBJ1-2 TRBV6-1 CASSPQGARRGGYTF
TRBJ2-3 TRBV5-1 CASSLVGAEDTQYF
TRBJ1-2 TRBV7-2 CASSLVIYGYTF
TRBJ2-1 TRBV14 CASTESLNDEQFF
TRBJ2-5 TRBV20-1 CSASVGGDQETQYF
TRBJ2-3 TRBV7-8 CASSPTGLLTDTQYF
TRBJ2-5 TRBV28 CASSFYREYPQYF
TRBJ2-1 TRBV27 CASSLERRIYNEQFF
TRBJ2-3 TRBV2 CASSPQGRLTDTQYF
TRBJ2-6 TRBV6-1 CATTPRGAGANVLTF
TRBJ1-6 TRBV7-2 CASSLKRTGYNSPLHF
TRBJ1-1 TRBV12-3/TRBV12-4 CASSPPPGQAEAFF
TRBJ2-7 TRBV9 CASSTTGHPSEQYF
TRBJ1-5 TRBV18 CASSPLSSNQPQHF
TRBJ2-3 TRBV29-1 CSVEGGYTMDSDTQYF
TRBJ1-5 TRBV2 CASSVLRGHSNQPQHF
TRBJ2-3 TRBV5-1 CASSLEVGADTQYF
TRBJ2-3 TRBV20-1 CSARPPPARVPDTQYF
TRBJ2-1 TRBV7-2 CASSLGAGGLNEQFF
TRBJ2-5 TRBV7-8 CASSPDRVLNQETQYF